The T cell receptor (beta chain) under discussion was sequenced for a study of CD8+ T cells in alopecia areata. Across the whole study: Patients in the treated group were given tofacitinib by mouth, 5 to 10 mg twice a day. A 6-month period off drug followed tofacitinib, which lasted 6 to 18 months. General observations from the study: Amid tofacitinib therapy, many expanded lesional clones stayed present in scalp and blood. Greater clonality was observed in lesional scalp samples, especially alopecia totalis/universalis, versus normal scalp.

Points on this clone: The antigen is undetermined.

The CDR3 extends over 14 amino acids. V was clipped by 4 bases and J by 1 base, with 13 bases between them. The V gene's germline CDR1 is SQVTM and CDR2 ANQGSEA. Treatment indicated: oral pan-JAK inhibitor, 5-10 mg twice daily. RNA extraction was followed by reverse transcription into cDNA, which acted as the sequencing template. Generated by immunoSEQ multiplex PCR, the TCRdb table keeps only in-frame clones and is missing some. The top ten hold approximately 0.7% of the sample, which has about 190,000 clones, about three fifths seen once. The chain carries TRBV29-1 and TRBJ1-2; D is unclear. The sequence was obtained from a human donor with alopecia areata. Material: CD4+ T cells sorted from blood, obtained at week 4, from a patient treated with tofacitinib. The CDR3 here is CSVGVGSINYGYTF. CDR3 coding DNA: TGCAGCGTTGGGGTTGGCAGCATTAACTATGGCTACACCTTC.